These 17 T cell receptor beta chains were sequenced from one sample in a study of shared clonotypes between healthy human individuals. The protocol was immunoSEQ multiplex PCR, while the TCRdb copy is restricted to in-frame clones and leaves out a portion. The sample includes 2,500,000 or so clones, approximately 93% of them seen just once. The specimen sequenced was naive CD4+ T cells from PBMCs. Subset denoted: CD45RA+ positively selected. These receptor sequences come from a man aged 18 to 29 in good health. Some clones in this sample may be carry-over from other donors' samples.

The CDR3 protein is CASSSPPRAFNEKLFF. The CDR3 DNA reads as TGTGCCAGCAGTTCCCCCCCCCGCGCGTTTAATGAAAAACTGTTTTTT. V is TRBV28 and J is TRBJ1-4, with D uncertain. Germline values: CDR1 MDHEN, CDR2 SYDVKM. V was shortened by 4 bases and J by 4 bases, with 16 bases between the two germline ends. The length of the CDR3 is 16 residues.

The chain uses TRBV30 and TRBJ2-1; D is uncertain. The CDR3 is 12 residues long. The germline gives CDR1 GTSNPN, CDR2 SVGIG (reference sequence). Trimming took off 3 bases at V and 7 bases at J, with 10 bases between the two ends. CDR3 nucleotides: TGTGCCTGGAGCCCAGATCGGAATGAGCAGTTCTTC. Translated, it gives CAWSPDRNEQFF. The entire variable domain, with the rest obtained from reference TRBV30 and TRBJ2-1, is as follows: SQTIHQWPATLVQPVGSPLSLECTVEGTSNPNLYWYRQAAGRGLQLLFYSVGIGQISSEVPQNLSASRPQDRQFILSSKKLLLSDSGFYLCAWSPDRNEQFFGPGTRLTVL.

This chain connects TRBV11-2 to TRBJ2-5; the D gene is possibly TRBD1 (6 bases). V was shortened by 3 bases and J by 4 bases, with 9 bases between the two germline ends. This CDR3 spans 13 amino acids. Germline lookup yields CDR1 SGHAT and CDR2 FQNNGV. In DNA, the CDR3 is TGTGCCAGCAGCTTCGACAGGCTAGAGACCCAGTACTTC. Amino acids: CASSFDRLETQYF. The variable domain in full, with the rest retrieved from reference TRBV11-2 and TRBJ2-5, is EAGVAQSPRYKIIEKRQSVAFWCNPISGHATLYWYQQILGQGPKLLIQFQNNGVVDDSQLPKDRFSAERLKGVDSTLKIQPAKLEDSAVYLCASSFDRLETQYFGPGTRLLVL.

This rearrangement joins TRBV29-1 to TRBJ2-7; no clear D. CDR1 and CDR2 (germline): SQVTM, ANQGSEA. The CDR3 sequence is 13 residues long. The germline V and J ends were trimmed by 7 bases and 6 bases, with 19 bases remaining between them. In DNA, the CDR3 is TGCAGCGGGAGTACACAGACGCTGGGCGAGCAGTACTTC. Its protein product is CSGSTQTLGEQYF.

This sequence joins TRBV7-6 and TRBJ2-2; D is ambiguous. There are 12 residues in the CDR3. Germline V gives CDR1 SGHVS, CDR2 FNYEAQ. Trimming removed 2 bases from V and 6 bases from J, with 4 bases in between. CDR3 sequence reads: CASSLWAGELFF. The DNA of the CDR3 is TGTGCCAGCAGCTTATGGGCCGGGGAGCTGTTTTTT.

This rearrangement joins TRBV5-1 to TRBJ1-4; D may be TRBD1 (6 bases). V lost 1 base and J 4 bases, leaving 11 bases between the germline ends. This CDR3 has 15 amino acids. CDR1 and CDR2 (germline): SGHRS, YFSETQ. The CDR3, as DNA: TGCGCCAGCAGCTTGAGGACAGCCGATAATGAAAAACTGTTTTTT. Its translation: CASSLRTADNEKLFF.

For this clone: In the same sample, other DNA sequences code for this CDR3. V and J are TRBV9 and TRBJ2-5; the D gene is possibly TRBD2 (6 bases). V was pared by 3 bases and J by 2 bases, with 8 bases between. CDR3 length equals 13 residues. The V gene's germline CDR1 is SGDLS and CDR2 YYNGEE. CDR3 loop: CASSAGRQETQYF. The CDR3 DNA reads TGTGCCAGCAGCGCCGGGAGACAAGAGACCCAGTACTTC.

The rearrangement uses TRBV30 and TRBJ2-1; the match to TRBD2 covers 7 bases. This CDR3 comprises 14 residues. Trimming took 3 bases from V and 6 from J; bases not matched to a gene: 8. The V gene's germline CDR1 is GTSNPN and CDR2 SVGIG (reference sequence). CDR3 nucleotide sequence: TGTGCCTGGAGCTCTGCGGGAGCCTCCAATGAGCAGTTCTTC. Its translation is CAWSSAGASNEQFF.

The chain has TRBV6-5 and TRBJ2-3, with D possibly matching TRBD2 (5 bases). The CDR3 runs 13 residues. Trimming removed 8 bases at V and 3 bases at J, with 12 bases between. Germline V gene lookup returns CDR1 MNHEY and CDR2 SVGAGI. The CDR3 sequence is CASVGVGTDTQYF. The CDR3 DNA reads TGTGCCAGCGTCGGGGTGGGGACAGATACGCAGTATTTT.

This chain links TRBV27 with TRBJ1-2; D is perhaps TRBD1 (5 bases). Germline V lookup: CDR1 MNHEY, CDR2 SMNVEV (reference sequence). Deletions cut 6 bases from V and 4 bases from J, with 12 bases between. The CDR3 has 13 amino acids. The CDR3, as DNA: TGTGCCAGCAGCCTCCAGGGCCCCTATGGCTACACCTTC. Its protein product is CASSLQGPYGYTF.

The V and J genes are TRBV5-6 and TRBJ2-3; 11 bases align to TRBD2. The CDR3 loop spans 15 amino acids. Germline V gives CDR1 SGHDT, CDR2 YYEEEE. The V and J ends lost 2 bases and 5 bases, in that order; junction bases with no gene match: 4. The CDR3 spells CASSFVAGGGDTQYF. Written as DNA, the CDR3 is TGTGCCAGCAGCTTTGTAGCGGGAGGGGGAGATACGCAGTATTTT.

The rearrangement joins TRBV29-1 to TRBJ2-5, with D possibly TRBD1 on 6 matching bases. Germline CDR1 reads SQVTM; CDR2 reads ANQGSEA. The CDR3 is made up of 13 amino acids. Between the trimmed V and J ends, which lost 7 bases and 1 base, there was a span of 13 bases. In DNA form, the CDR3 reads TGCAGCGCCACCAGGACAGCCCAAGAGACCCAGTACTTC. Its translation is CSATRTAQETQYF.

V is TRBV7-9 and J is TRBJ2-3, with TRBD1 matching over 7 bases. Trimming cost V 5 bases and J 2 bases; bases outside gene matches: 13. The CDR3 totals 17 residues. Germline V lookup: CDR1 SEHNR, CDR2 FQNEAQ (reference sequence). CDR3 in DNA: TGTGCCAGCAGCATACCTCCGGGACAGAGTAACACAGATACGCAGTATTTT. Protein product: CASSIPPGQSNTDTQYF.

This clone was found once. The CDR3 DNA follows: TGTGCCAGCCAGGGGGGTGGGAAACAAGAGACCCAGTACTTC. Translation: CASQGGGKQETQYF. This rearrangement joins TRBV6-5 to TRBJ2-5; possible D gene TRBD1, 7 bases. The germline V gene encodes CDR1 MNHEY and CDR2 SVGAGI. V lost 8 bases and J 2 bases, leaving 15 bases between the germline ends. The CDR3 is made up of 14 amino acids.

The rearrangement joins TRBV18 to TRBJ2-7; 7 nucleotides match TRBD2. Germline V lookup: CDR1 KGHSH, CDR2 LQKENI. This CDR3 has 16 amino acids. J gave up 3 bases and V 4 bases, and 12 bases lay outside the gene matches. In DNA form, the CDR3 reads TGTGCCAGCTCACTTTTCAGACTAGCTGCAAGCTACGAGCAGTACTTC. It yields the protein CASSLFRLAASYEQYF.

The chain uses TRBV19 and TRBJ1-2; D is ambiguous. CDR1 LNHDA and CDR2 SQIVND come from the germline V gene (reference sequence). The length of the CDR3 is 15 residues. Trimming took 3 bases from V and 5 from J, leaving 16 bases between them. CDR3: CASSISPGLVYGYTF. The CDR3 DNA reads TGTGCCAGTAGTATCTCCCCAGGTTTGGTTTATGGCTACACCTTC.

The CDR3 sequence is CASRSGRASTDTQYF. CDR3 nucleotide sequence: TGTGCCAGTAGGTCCGGGCGGGCTAGCACAGATACGCAGTATTTT. The V call is TRBV19, the J call TRBJ2-3; the D gene is possibly TRBD2 (5 bases). The length of the CDR3 is 15 residues. Germline-derived CDR1 and CDR2 are LNHDA and SQIVND (reference sequence). V was pared by 6 bases and J by 0 bases, with 13 bases between.